The 10 T cell receptor beta chains below were found in one sample sequenced in a study of sequential checkpoint blockade in melanoma. Using immunoSEQ multiplex PCR, the repertoire was profiled, and TCRdb retains in-frame clones only, with some absent. The sample records roughly 28,000 clones, roughly 81% being singletons. Stated treatment: randomized to nivolumab then ipilimumab (arm A) or the reverse (arm B). The sequences come from CD8+ T cells sorted from blood (inferred from file names), collected from a patient given nivolumab and ipilimumab in sequence. Receptor source: a human donor with melanoma.

The count of this clone is one. J is TRBJ2-2 and V is TRBV11-2; a possible D gene is TRBD2 (6 bases). Germline V CDR1 and CDR2: SGHAT, FQNNGV. The CDR3 consists of 17 residues. Trimming stripped 2 bases from V and 4 bases from J, with 17 bases between. The CDR3 here is CASSLYSTGTATGELFF. The CDR3 DNA follows: TGTGCCAGCAGCTTATATTCTACCGGGACTGCCACCGGGGAGCTGTTTTTT.

The DNA for the CDR3 is TGTGCCAGCAGTGAAGCAATAGAACAGGGGGCCTTATGGGGCTACACCTTC. Translated: CASSEAIEQGALWGYTF. The chain links TRBV6-1 to TRBJ1-2, with 9 bases identical to TRBD1. With 0 bases clipped from V and 8 bases from J, the junction kept 13 bases outside the gene matches. The CDR3 extends over 17 amino acids. Germline CDR1 MNHNS, CDR2 SASEGT.

The rearrangement joins TRBV9 to TRBJ2-2, with D possibly matching TRBD1 (5 bases). This CDR3 is 14 amino acids long. With 1 base removed from V and 7 bases from J, the gap between germline ends came to 11 bases. Germline-derived CDR1 and CDR2 are SGDLS and YYNGEE. The CDR3 DNA follows: TGTGCCAGCAGCGTACAGGGTCTTCGCGGGGAGCTGTTTTTT. Its protein product is CASSVQGLRGELFF.

This chain uses TRBV5-6 with TRBJ1-3; possibly TRBD1 for D (5 bases). Germline CDR1 and CDR2: SGHDT and YYEEEE. V gave up 4 bases and J gave up 8 bases, with 13 bases separating them. This CDR3 comprises 13 residues. CDR3 in DNA: TGTGCCAGCAGCCCTCTTGGAGGGGACACCATATATTTT. Translated: CASSPLGGDTIYF.

CDR3 bases: TGTGCCAGCAGCTATTATCGGGACACTGAAGCTTTCTTT. Translating gives CASSYYRDTEAFF. The chain joins TRBV7-9 to TRBJ1-1; D unclear. Germline lookup yields CDR1 SEHNR and CDR2 FQNEAQ (reference sequence). V lost 4 bases and J lost 3, with 9 bases in between. CDR3 length: 13 amino acids.

The chain has TRBV12-5 and TRBJ1-1; a possible D gene is TRBD1 (6 bases). V gave up 3 bases and J gave up 0 bases, with 8 bases separating them. CDR1 is LGHNT and CDR2 is FRNRAP in the germline V gene. This CDR3 has 14 residues. The DNA for the CDR3 is TGTGCTAGTGGTTTCACAGGGCTGAACACTGAAGCTTTCTTT. It yields the protein CASGFTGLNTEAFF. Supplemented by reference TRBV12-5 and TRBJ1-1, the full variable domain reads DARVTQTPRHKVTEMGQEVTMRCQPILGHNTVFWYRQTMMQGLELLAYFRNRAPLDDSGMPKDRFSAEMPDATLATLKIQPSEPRDSAVYFCASGFTGLNTEAFFGQGTRLTVV.

This chain links TRBV6-1 with TRBJ2-1; 10 bases are shared with TRBD2. Germline V gene data show CDR1 as MNHNS and CDR2 as SASEGT. V was pared by 0 bases and J by 7 bases, with 6 bases of the junction left unmatched. This CDR3 contains 16 residues. The CDR3 sequence is CASSEAGLAAPNEQFF. CDR3 DNA sequence: TGTGCCAGCAGTGAAGCTGGACTAGCGGCACCAAATGAGCAGTTCTTC.

The chain joins TRBV28 to TRBJ2-6; TRBD1 agrees at 12 bases. CDR1 and CDR2 (germline): MDHEN, SYDVKM. Trimming at V came to 3 bases and at J to 3 bases, leaving 6 bases not matched to a gene. The CDR3 covers 18 residues. The CDR3 loop reads CASSFGTGGAIGANVLTF. As DNA, the CDR3 is TGTGCCAGCAGTTTTGGGACAGGGGGCGCGATTGGGGCCAACGTCCTGACTTTC.

The V and J genes are TRBV27 and TRBJ2-7; 7 bases map to TRBD2. The CDR3 is 15 amino acids. The germline V gene encodes CDR1 MNHEY and CDR2 SMNVEV (reference sequence). Trimming removed 5 bases from V and 1 base from J; junction bases left unmatched: 8. The CDR3 here is CASSPGAAGSYEQYF. The CDR3 nucleotides read TGTGCCAGCAGTCCGGGAGCAGCGGGGTCCTACGAGCAGTACTTC.

This sequence joins TRBV5-4 and TRBJ1-1; 8 bases agree with TRBD1. The CDR3 totals 14 residues. V lost 5 bases, J lost 11 bases, and 14 bases stayed unmatched. From germline, CDR1 is SGHNT and CDR2 YYREEE (reference sequence). The CDR3 here is CASSGGGQAFTAFF. In DNA form, the CDR3 reads TGTGCCAGCAGTGGAGGGGGACAGGCCTTTACGGCTTTCTTT.